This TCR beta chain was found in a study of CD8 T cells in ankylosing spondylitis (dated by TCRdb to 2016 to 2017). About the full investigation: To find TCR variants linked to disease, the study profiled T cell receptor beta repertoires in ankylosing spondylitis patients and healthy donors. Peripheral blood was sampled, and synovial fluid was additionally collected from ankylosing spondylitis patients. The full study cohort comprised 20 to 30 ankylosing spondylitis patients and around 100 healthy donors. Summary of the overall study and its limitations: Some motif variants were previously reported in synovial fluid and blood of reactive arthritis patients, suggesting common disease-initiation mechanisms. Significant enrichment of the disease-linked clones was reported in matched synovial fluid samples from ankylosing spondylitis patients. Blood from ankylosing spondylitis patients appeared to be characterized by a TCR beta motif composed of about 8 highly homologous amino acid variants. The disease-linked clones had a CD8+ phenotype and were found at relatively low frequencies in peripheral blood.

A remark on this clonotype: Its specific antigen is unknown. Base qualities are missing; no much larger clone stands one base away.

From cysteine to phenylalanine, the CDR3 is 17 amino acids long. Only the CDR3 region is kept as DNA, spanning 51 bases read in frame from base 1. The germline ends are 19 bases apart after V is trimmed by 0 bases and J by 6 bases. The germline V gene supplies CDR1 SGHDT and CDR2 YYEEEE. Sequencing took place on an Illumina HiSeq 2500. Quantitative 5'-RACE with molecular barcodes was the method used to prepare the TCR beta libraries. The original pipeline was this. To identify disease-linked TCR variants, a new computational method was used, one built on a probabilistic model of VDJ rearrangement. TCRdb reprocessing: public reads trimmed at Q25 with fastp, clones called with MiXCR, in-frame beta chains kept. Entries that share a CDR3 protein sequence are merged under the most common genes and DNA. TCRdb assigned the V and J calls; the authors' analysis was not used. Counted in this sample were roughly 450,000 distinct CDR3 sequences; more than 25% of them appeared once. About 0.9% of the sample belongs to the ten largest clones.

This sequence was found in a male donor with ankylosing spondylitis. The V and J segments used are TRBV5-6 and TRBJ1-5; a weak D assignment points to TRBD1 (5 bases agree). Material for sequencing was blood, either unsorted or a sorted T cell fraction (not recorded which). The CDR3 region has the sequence CASSLGDPGRAAQPQHF. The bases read TGTGCCAGCAGCTTGGGGGATCCAGGGAGAGCGGCTCAGCCCCAGCATTTT.